These T cell receptor beta chains were read from a single sample in a study of cytomegalovirus exposure and HLA in healthy donors. The table came from immunoSEQ multiplex PCR; TCRdb's copy has only in-frame clones and leaves some out. The data hold about 130,000 clones, with approximately 80% observed a single time. Sequencing was carried out using PBMCs. The receptor source for this set is a man aged 18-30 years in good health and CMV-seronegative. Each CDR3 is given with its conserved first and last residue. Fields, in order: CDR3 length, J gene, V gene, CDR3 protein.

17,TRBJ2-5,TRBV9,CASSVGGGNPPRGTQYF
14,TRBJ1-1,TRBV6-6,CASSYSSGGTEAFF
15,TRBJ1-2,TRBV7-9,CASSLGSQGGYGYTF
18,TRBJ1-2,TRBV5-4,CASRSQGGRPSLTYGYTF
15,TRBJ1-5,TRBV27,CASSFADSRNQPQHF
15,TRBJ1-4,TRBV18,CASSTSGLANEKLFF
15,TRBJ2-1,TRBV5-4,CASSLEAGTYNEQFF
17,TRBJ1-3,TRBV28,CASSSTRQVLSGNTIYF
15,TRBJ1-6,TRBV18,CASSPPTGSNSPLHF
15,TRBJ2-1,TRBV11-1,CASSPGLHSYNEQFF
14,TRBJ1-2,TRBV15,CATSRERGGNGYTF
14,TRBJ1-1,TRBV9,CASSVGGKGTEAFF
11,TRBJ1-1,TRBV2,CATQGNTEAFF
16,TRBJ2-1,TRBV10-1,CASSESLRSSYNEQFF
14,TRBJ2-2,TRBV6-6,CASSGLANTGELFF
11,TRBJ1-2,TRBV4-1,CASSTQDGYTF
14,TRBJ1-2,TRBV12-5,CASGVGTEGIGYTF
11,TRBJ2-7,TRBV19,CATNLAGEQYF
11,TRBJ1-5,TRBV25-1,CASGLNQPQHF
16,TRBJ1-2,TRBV18,CASSRLKETPDYGYTF
17,TRBJ2-1,TRBV9,CASSVFGTSGGRNEQFF
14,TRBJ2-4,TRBV15,CATRSPGGVDIQYF
14,TRBJ1-2,TRBV9,CASSVGQGPYGYTF
12,TRBJ2-3,TRBV15,CATSRPSVAQYF
15,TRBJ1-5,TRBV27,CASSFEGARNQPQHF
17,TRBJ2-1,TRBV10-3,CAISEAATGGGSIWQFF
13,TRBJ1-3,TRBV5-6,CASSLGQGNTIYF
13,TRBJ1-1,TRBV12-5,CASGRGFRTEAFF
16,TRBJ1-2,TRBV4-2,CASSQQDSSSGYGYTF
16,TRBJ1-1,TRBV9,CASSEASISPNTEAFF
14,TRBJ2-2,TRBV13,CASSSQGNTGELFF
17,TRBJ1-5,TRBV7-9,CASSLGLGRNSNQPQHF
14,TRBJ1-4,TRBV4-2,CASSLLTGDEKLFF
15,TRBJ1-1,TRBV5-4,CASSNLQGFVPEAFF
12,TRBJ1-2,TRBV28,CASRQTVYGYTF
15,TRBJ2-5,TRBV5-1,CASSWRGGVQETQYF
18,TRBJ2-2,TRBV10-1,CASSESSGGLFWAGELFF
16,TRBJ1-5,TRBV10-1,CASKRNGVWSNQPQHF
12,TRBJ1-2,TRBV28,CASNQGSYGYTF
15,TRBJ2-5,TRBV11-1,CASSSVVTGQETQYF
16,TRBJ1-2,TRBV25-1,CASSAQSGTGGYGYTF
13,TRBJ1-4,TRBV7-9,CASSPGTGNILFF
15,TRBJ1-1,TRBV11-2,CASSLWGRGGTEAFF
14,TRBJ2-7,TRBV19,CASSTGTITYEQYF
16,TRBJ2-2,TRBV7-9,CASSSLVQVGTGELFF
16,TRBJ2-3,TRBV9,CASSLRGRGDTDTQYF
15,TRBJ1-6,TRBV7-2,CASSYLGQLNSPLHF
14,TRBJ2-7,TRBV28,CASSLILQTYEQYF
13,TRBJ2-3,TRBV27,CASVSGRTDTQYF
15,TRBJ1-2,TRBV7-2,CASRLDRGRPLGYTF